This T cell receptor beta chain originates from a study of beta chain features in type 1 diabetes. Broader study findings: Here, the possible influence of HLA type (on TCRB rearrangement) remained unresolved. Compared with healthy donors, patients appeared to share more similar naive, central memory and regulatory TCRB repertoires. Type 1 diabetes patients showed a moderate but significant shortening of TCRB CDR3s in all four CD4+ subsets.

This CDR3 is built from 15 residues. Between the trimmed V and J ends, which lost 5 bases and 1 base, there was a span of 15 bases. The germline V gene has CDR1 SGHAT and CDR2 FQNNGV. This clone turned up a few times. Its antigen is as yet unknown. The entirety of the isolated RNA underwent reverse transcription, so expressed TCRB transcripts were sequenced. Only in-frame clones appear in the TCRdb table, and some are missing; sequencing was by immunoSEQ multiplex PCR. The sample lists 130,000 to 150,000 clones, 6.9% occurring once. Sequenced sample: central memory CD4+ T cells from blood. V is TRBV11-2 and J is TRBJ2-7; TRBD1 might be the D (5 bases). This TCR was sampled from a woman aged 30 to 39 in good health. CDR3 region: CASSPRGWGSYEQYF. As DNA, the CDR3 is TGTGCCAGCAGCCCTAGGGGATGGGGATCCTACGAGCAGTACTTC.